The sequence of this T cell receptor beta chain was determined in a study of blood T cell repertoires in COVID-19. The method was immunoSEQ multiplex PCR; TCRdb's version includes in-frame clones alone and lacks a portion of them. The sample has 250,000 or so clones; 70% to 90% are singletons. The CDR3 runs 14 residues. V lost 3 bases to trimming and J lost 5 bases; unmatched junction nucleotides: 4. Germline CDR1 and CDR2: KGHSH and LQKENI. Sequenced input: peripheral blood. This TCR was recovered from a young man with COVID-19, enrolled during active disease. The chain carries TRBV18 and TRBJ2-1; 7 bases fit TRBD2. For the CDR3, the DNA is TGTGCCAGCTCACCCCGGGCGGGAGACAATGAGCAGTTCTTC. Protein product: CASSPRAGDNEQFF.